These 20 T cell receptor beta chains originate from one sample sequenced in a study of Ad26.COV2.S vaccination and SARS-CoV-2 variants. Regarding treatment: 19 received Ad26.COV2.S at low or high dose, single or two shots; about 5 received placebo; per-sample allocation not given. It was on day 63 after the first vaccine or placebo injection that samples were taken. TCRdb keeps only in-frame clones here, not all; method: immunoSEQ multiplex PCR. The table shows 400,000 to 450,000 clones, with approximately 92% occurring only once. The sample here was peripheral blood, taken in a trial of Ad26.COV2.S vaccine versus placebo. The receptors were sampled from a person between 18 and 60 years old who received the Ad26.COV2.S COVID-19 vaccine or a placebo.

The V gene is TRBV5-4, the J gene TRBJ2-3; 12 bases agree with TRBD1. J lost 6 bases, V lost 4 bases, and 18 bases had no gene match. The CDR3 runs to 19 residues. Germline CDR1 SGHNT, CDR2 YYREEE (reference sequence). The CDR3 spells CASSHTGTGGPLDVDTQYF. Here the CDR3 DNA reads TGTGCCAGCAGCCATACCGGGACAGGGGGCCCACTAGATGTGGATACGCAGTATTTT.

This clone was detected once. The V and J genes are TRBV6-5 and TRBJ2-1; D is uncertain. Trimming shortened V by 2 bases and J by 6 bases, and 5 bases separated the two germline ends. The CDR3 loop spans 12 amino acids. The germline CDR1 and CDR2 sequences are MNHEY and SVGAGI. The CDR3 coding sequence is TGTGCCAGCAGTTACGGGTTCAATGAGCAGTTCTTC. Protein: CASSYGFNEQFF.

The J gene is TRBJ2-7, the V gene TRBV11-2; possible D gene TRBD2, 5 bases. Germline V gene lookup returns CDR1 SGHAT and CDR2 FQNNGV. CDR3 length: 17 amino acids. V was clipped by 1 base and J by 0 bases, with 16 bases between them. This CDR3 reads CASSLGRFWESSYEQYF. CDR3 DNA sequence: TGTGCCAGCAGCTTAGGCCGGTTTTGGGAGAGCTCCTACGAGCAGTACTTC.

V and J are TRBV6-2 or TRBV6-3 and TRBJ2-1, with 8 bases matching TRBD2. The length of the CDR3 is 16 residues. The germline CDR1 and CDR2 sequences are MNHEY and SVGEGT. With 0 bases clipped from V and 12 bases from J, the junction kept 13 bases outside the gene matches. DNA for the CDR3: TGTGCCAGCAGTTACTCTCCAGCGGGAGTATCCCATACGCAGTTCTTC. It yields the protein CASSYSPAGVSHTQFF.

The chain employs TRBV6-2 or TRBV6-3 and TRBJ1-1; 8 nucleotides line up with TRBD1. This CDR3 region has 13 residues. The germline CDR1 and CDR2 sequences are MNHEY and SVGEGT. Trimming at V came to 3 bases and at J to 11 bases, leaving 8 bases not matched to a gene. The DNA for the CDR3 is TGTGCCAGCAGTTATCCGGACAGGGAATCGGCTTTCTTT. The encoded protein is CASSYPDRESAFF.

This chain uses TRBV7-6 with TRBJ2-7; D is ambiguous. V shed 4 bases and J shed 2 bases, with 9 bases lying between them. Germline V CDR1 and CDR2: SGHVS, FNYEAQ. This CDR3 contains 13 residues. In DNA, the CDR3 is TGTGCCAGCAGCTCGGAGTTCGCCTACGAGCAGTACTTC. The encoded protein is CASSSEFAYEQYF.

The CDR3 nucleotides are TGTGCCAGCAGTGAAAGGGGGGGCAGAGACGAGCAGTACTTC. This translates into CASSERGGRDEQYF. The V gene is TRBV6-1, the J gene TRBJ2-7; tentative D call: TRBD2 (7 bases). This CDR3 comprises 14 residues. The germline gives CDR1 MNHNS, CDR2 SASEGT. Trimming stripped 2 bases from V and 5 bases from J, with 13 bases between.

The chain recombines TRBV4-3 with TRBJ1-4; 9 positions agree with TRBD1. Germline lookup yields CDR1 LGHNA and CDR2 YSLEER. This CDR3 has 16 amino acids. Trimming cost V 3 bases and J 7 bases; bases outside gene matches: 9. The CDR3 region is CASSQRLQGASEKLFF. CDR3 DNA: TGCGCCAGCAGCCAGAGATTACAGGGGGCGAGTGAAAAACTGTTTTTT.

V is TRBV19 and J is TRBJ1-5; the D gene is possibly TRBD1 (6 bases). This CDR3 has 14 residues. Deletions cut 5 bases from V and 6 bases from J, with 14 bases between. In germline, CDR1 is LNHDA, CDR2 SQIVND (reference sequence). This CDR3 is CASSEGVGGQPQHF. The CDR3 DNA reads TGTGCCAGTAGTGAGGGGGTGGGCGGTCAGCCCCAGCATTTT.

This chain connects TRBV9 to TRBJ2-6, with TRBD1 identical over 11 bases. V gave up 4 bases and J gave up 0 bases; unmatched junction bases: 6. Germline lookup yields CDR1 SGDLS and CDR2 YYNGEE. The CDR3 is 18 residues long. The CDR3 nucleotides are TGTGCCAGCAGCAAACGGACAGGGGGCCTCTCTGGGGCCAACGTCCTGACTTTC. Translated: CASSKRTGGLSGANVLTF.

V usage is TRBV5-1 and J usage is TRBJ2-7; 7 nucleotides match TRBD1. Germline V gene data show CDR1 as SGHRS and CDR2 as YFSETQ. The CDR3 sequence is 15 residues long. J gave up 3 bases and V 0 bases, and 6 bases lay outside the gene matches. CDR3 in DNA: TGCGCCAGCAGCTTGGCAGGGACAGTAGACTACGAGCAGTACTTC. Its protein product is CASSLAGTVDYEQYF.

The V call is TRBV14, the J call TRBJ2-1, with 7 nucleotides matching TRBD2. Unmatched junction bases numbered 7, after V lost 0 bases and J lost 5 bases. Germline values: CDR1 SGHDN, CDR2 FVKESK. CDR3 size: 16 residues. The CDR3 DNA sequence: TGTGCCAGCAGCCAAGATCTTAGCGGGCCCAACAATGAGCAGTTCTTC. Amino acid sequence: CASSQDLSGPNNEQFF.

V usage is TRBV5-4 and J usage is TRBJ2-4; 8 nucleotides agree with TRBD2. CDR1 SGHNT and CDR2 YYREEE come from the germline V gene (reference sequence). Trimming cost V 3 bases and J 7 bases; bases outside gene matches: 18. CDR3 size: 18 residues. CDR3 coding DNA: TGTGCCAGCAGCTCGGGAACTAGCGGACCTGGGGGAGGGAACATTCAGTACTTC. Translated: CASSSGTSGPGGGNIQYF.

Note on this clone: Other DNA sequences from this sample encode an identical CDR3 as well. The chain has TRBV28 and TRBJ2-2; D is undetermined. The CDR3 totals 14 residues. V was pared by 2 bases and J by 0 bases, with 4 bases between. CDR1 MDHEN and CDR2 SYDVKM come from the germline V gene. The DNA of the CDR3 is TGTGCCAGCAGTTTAGGCCCGAACACCGGGGAGCTGTTTTTT. This codes for CASSLGPNTGELFF.

The genes are TRBV6-5 and TRBJ1-6, with D uncertain. V lost 2 bases and J 9 bases, leaving 17 bases between the germline ends. Germline V gene sequence: CDR1 MNHEY, CDR2 SVGAGI. CDR3 length equals 16 residues. The CDR3 nucleotides are TGTGCCAGCAGTTACACCGGACCCAAAAGCGGTTCACCCCTCCACTTT. Amino acid sequence: CASSYTGPKSGSPLHF.

The chain couples TRBV7-8 to TRBJ2-1; D not certain. Trimming stripped 5 bases from V and 7 bases from J, with 12 bases between. CDR1 SGHVS and CDR2 FQNEAQ come from the germline V gene. The CDR3 has 13 amino acids. CDR3 in amino acids: CASSRPWGNEQFF. The CDR3, as DNA: TGTGCCAGCAGCCGACCCTGGGGAAATGAGCAGTTCTTC. The entire variable domain, with the rest obtained from reference TRBV7-8 and TRBJ2-1, is as follows: GAGVSQSPRYKVAKRGQDVALRCDPISGHVSLFWYQQALGQGPEFLTYFQNEAQLDKSGLPSDRFFAERPEGSVSTLKIQRTQQEDSAVYLCASSRPWGNEQFFGPGTRLTVL.

The chain combines TRBV6-2 or TRBV6-3 with TRBJ2-5; 7 bases map to TRBD1. There are 13 residues in the CDR3. The germline V gene has CDR1 MNHEY and CDR2 SVGEGT. V gave up 4 bases and J gave up 5 bases; unmatched junction bases: 4. Here the CDR3 reads CASSSVTGETQYF. The CDR3 bases are TGTGCCAGCAGTTCAGTGACAGGGGAGACCCAGTACTTC.

This chain links TRBV2 with TRBJ2-7; 8 bases line up with TRBD2. V was pared by 5 bases and J by 6 bases, with 6 bases of the junction left unmatched. This CDR3 spans 13 amino acids. Germline assignment: CDR1 SNHLY and CDR2 FYNNEI. CDR3: CASSPGLVGEQYF. CDR3 nucleotides: TGTGCCAGCAGTCCGGGACTAGTCGGCGAGCAGTACTTC.

This clone was observed a single time. The J gene is TRBJ2-3, the V gene TRBV27, with TRBD1 as a possible D gene (5 bases). Trimming cost V 3 bases and J 5 bases, with 12 bases left between them. The CDR3 spans 14 residues. Germline-derived CDR1 and CDR2 are MNHEY and SMNVEV (reference sequence). This CDR3 is CASSFPGLRDTQYF. The CDR3 region has the DNA TGTGCCAGCAGTTTTCCAGGGTTAAGAGATACGCAGTATTTT.

The chain is built from TRBV5-6 and TRBJ2-7; D is possibly TRBD1 (6 bases). Trimming cost V 4 bases and J 0 bases, with 14 bases left between them. This CDR3 has 15 amino acids. Germline V gives CDR1 SGHDT, CDR2 YYEEEE. CDR3 residues: CASSEDWDISYEQYF. The CDR3 bases are TGTGCCAGCAGCGAAGACTGGGACATCTCCTACGAGCAGTACTTC.